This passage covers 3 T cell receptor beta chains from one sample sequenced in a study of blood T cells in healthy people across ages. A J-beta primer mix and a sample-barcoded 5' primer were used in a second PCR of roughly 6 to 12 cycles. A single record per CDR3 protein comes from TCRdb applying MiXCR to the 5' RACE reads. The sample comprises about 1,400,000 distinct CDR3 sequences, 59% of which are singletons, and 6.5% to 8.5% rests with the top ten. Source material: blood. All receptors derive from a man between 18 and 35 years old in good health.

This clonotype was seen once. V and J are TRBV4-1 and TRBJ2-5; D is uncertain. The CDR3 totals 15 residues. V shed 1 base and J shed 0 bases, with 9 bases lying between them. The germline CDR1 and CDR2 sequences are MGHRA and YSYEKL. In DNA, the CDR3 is TGCGCCAGCAGCCAAGTTATCCCCTACCAAGAGACCCAGTACTTC. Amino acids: CASSQVIPYQETQYF.

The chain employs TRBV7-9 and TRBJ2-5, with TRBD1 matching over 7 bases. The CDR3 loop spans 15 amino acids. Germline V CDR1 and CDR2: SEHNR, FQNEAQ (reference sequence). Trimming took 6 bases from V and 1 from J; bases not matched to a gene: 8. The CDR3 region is CASSYLQGTQETQYF. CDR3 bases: TGTGCCAGCAGTTACTTACAGGGGACCCAAGAGACCCAGTACTTC.

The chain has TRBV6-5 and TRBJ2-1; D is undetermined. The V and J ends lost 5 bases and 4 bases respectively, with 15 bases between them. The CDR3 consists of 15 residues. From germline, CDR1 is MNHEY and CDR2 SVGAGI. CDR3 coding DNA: TGTGCCAGCAGTATCGGTACCAGACTTTACAATGAGCAGTTCTTC. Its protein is CASSIGTRLYNEQFF.